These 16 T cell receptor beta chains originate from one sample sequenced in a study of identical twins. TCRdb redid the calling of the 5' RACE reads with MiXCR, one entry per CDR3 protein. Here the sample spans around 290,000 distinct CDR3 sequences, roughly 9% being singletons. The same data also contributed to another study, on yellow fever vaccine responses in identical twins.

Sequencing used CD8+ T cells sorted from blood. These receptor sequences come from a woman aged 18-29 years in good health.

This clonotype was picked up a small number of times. The CDR3 bases are TGTGCCAGCAGCATCAATGGGGGCAATCAGCCCCAGCATTTT. The encoded protein is CASSINGGNQPQHF. The chain links TRBV5-6 to TRBJ1-5; D is unclear. V gave up 4 bases and J gave up 2 bases, with 10 bases separating them. Germline V gene data show CDR1 as SGHDT and CDR2 as YYEEEE. The CDR3 covers 14 residues.

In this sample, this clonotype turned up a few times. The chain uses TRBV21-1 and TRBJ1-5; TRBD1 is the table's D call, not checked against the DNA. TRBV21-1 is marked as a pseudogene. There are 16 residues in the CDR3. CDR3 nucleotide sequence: TGTGCCAGCAGCAAAGGTGACAGTCACACCGTGACGAGGTGGCATTTT. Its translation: CASSKGDSHTVTRWHF.

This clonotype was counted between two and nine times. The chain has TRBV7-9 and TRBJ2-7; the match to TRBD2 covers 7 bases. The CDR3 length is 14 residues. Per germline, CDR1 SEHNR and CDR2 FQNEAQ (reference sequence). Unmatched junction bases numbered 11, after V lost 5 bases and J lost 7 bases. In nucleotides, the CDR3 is TGTGCCAGCAGCCGCGGACTAGGATCGGGAGAGCAGTACTTC. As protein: CASSRGLGSGEQYF.

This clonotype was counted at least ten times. The DNA for the CDR3 is TGTGCCAGCAGTTCCGGGCAGAACACTGAAGCTTTCTTT. This codes for CASSSGQNTEAFF. This rearrangement joins TRBV28 to TRBJ1-1; D is undetermined. Germline V gene sequence: CDR1 MDHEN, CDR2 SYDVKM. V shed 4 bases and J shed 1 base, with 7 bases lying between them. The CDR3 is 13 amino acids.

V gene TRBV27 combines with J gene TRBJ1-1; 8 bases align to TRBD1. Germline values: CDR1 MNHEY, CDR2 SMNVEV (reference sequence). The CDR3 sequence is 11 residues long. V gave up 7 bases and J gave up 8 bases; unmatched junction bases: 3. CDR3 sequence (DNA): TGTGCCAGCAACAGACAGGGGGAAGCTTTCTTT. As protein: CASNRQGEAFF.

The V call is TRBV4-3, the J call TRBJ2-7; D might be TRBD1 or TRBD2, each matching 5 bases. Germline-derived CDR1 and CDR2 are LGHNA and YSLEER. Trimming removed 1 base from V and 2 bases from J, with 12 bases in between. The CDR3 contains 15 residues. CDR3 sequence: CASSQAQGEAYEQYF. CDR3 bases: TGCGCCAGCAGCCAAGCCCAGGGAGAAGCCTACGAGCAGTACTTC.

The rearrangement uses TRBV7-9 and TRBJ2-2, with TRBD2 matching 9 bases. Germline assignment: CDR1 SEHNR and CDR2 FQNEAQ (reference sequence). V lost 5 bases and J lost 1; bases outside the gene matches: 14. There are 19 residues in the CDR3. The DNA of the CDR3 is TGTGCCAGCAGCCTGCAACACCCGGGACTAGCCCTGAACACCGGGGAGCTGTTTTTT. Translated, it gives CASSLQHPGLALNTGELFF.

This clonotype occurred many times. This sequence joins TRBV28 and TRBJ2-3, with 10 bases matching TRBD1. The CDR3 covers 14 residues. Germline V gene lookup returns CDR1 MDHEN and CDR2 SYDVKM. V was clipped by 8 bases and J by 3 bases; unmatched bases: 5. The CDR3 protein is CASETGGFTDTQYF. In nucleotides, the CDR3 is TGTGCCAGCGAGACAGGGGGCTTTACAGATACGCAGTATTTT.

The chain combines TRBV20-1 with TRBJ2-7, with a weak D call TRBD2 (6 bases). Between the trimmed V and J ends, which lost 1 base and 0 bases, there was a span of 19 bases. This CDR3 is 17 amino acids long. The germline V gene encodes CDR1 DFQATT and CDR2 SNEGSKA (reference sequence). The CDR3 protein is CSARGRTSSESSYEQYF. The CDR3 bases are TGCAGTGCTAGAGGAAGGACTTCTAGCGAAAGCTCCTACGAGCAGTACTTC.

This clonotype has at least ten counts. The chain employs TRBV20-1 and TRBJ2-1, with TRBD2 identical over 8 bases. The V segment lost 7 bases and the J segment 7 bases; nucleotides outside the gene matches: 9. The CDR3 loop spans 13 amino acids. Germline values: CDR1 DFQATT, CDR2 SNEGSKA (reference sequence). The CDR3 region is CSESGGAENEQFF. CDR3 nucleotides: TGCAGTGAATCCGGGGGGGCTGAAAATGAGCAGTTCTTC.

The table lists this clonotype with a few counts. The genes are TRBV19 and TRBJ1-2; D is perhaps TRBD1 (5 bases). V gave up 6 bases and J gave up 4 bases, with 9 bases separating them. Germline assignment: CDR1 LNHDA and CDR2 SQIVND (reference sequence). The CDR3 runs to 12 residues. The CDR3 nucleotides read TGTGCCAGTAGCGCCGGGACCTATGGCTACACCTTC. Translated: CASSAGTYGYTF.

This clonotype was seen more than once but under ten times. The CDR3 bases are TGTGCCAGCAGCCGCCCCAGTGGCTCCGGGGGGAGAGAGACCCAGTACTTC. It encodes CASSRPSGSGGRETQYF. The rearrangement links TRBV11-2 to TRBJ2-5; 7 nucleotides align to TRBD2. Per germline, CDR1 SGHAT and CDR2 FQNNGV. This CDR3 has 17 amino acids. With V trimmed by 5 bases and J by 4 bases, 16 bases remained unmatched.

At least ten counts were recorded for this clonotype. The CDR3 region has the DNA TGCAGCGTTGAACGGACAGGGGCAGCCTACGAGCAGTACTTC. Encoded protein: CSVERTGAAYEQYF. The gene calls are TRBV29-1 and TRBJ2-7; 9 positions agree with TRBD1. Germline CDR1 SQVTM, CDR2 ANQGSEA. Germline trimming cut 2 bases from V and 2 bases from J; bases unmatched to any gene: 4. This CDR3 comprises 14 residues.

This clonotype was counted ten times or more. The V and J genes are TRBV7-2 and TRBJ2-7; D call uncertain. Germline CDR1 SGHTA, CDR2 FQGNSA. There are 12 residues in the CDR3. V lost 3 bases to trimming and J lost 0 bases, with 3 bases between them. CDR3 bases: TGTGCCAGCAGCTTCCCCTCCTACGAGCAGTACTTC. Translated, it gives CASSFPSYEQYF.

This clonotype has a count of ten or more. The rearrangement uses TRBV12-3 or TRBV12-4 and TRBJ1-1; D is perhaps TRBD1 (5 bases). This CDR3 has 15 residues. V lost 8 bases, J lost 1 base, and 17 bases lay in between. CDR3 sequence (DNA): TGTGCCAGCGGAGCACGTCTGGGACGGAACACTGAAGCTTTCTTT. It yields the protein CASGARLGRNTEAFF.

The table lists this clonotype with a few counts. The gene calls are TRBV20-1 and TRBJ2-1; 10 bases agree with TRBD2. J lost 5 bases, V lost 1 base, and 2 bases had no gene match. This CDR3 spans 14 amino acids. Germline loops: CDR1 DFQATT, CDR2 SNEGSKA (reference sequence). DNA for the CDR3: TGCAGTGCTAGAGCCACTAGCGGGAACAATGAGCAGTTCTTC. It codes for CSARATSGNNEQFF.